This entry lists 11 T cell receptor beta chains sequenced from one sample in a study of blood T cell repertoires in COVID-19. The protocol was immunoSEQ multiplex PCR, while the TCRdb copy is restricted to in-frame clones and leaves out a portion. The repertoire holds 110,000 to 150,000 clones, with approximately 85% as singletons. The specimen sequenced was peripheral blood. All receptors come from a woman over 75 with acute or convalescent COVID-19.

V is TRBV21-1 and J is TRBJ2-7; the DNA was not used to check the table's D call, TRBD1. TRBV21-1 is annotated as a pseudogene. This CDR3 is built from 12 residues. This CDR3 reads CASSKTGSGQYF. CDR3 in DNA: TGTGCCAGCAGCAAGACAGGGTCTGGGCAGTACTTC.

V is TRBV7-9 and J is TRBJ1-2; 7 positions match TRBD1. The CDR3 extends over 15 amino acids. The germline gives CDR1 SEHNR, CDR2 FQNEAQ (reference sequence). The ends lost 2 bases at V and 8 bases at J; junction bases unmatched: 11. The CDR3 sequence is CASSLWDSPKGGYTF. CDR3 coding DNA: TGTGCCAGCAGCTTATGGGACAGTCCAAAAGGAGGCTACACCTTC.

The CDR3 nucleotides read TGTGCCAGCGGTTATTACGGGAGGGGAGCAGATACGCAGTATTTT. Translating gives CASGYYGRGADTQYF. This sequence joins TRBV28 and TRBJ2-3; 8 nucleotides match TRBD2. Germline V lookup: CDR1 MDHEN, CDR2 SYDVKM. With V trimmed by 8 bases and J by 4 bases, 11 bases remained unmatched. The CDR3 consists of 15 residues.

This clone was seen a few times. V gene TRBV24-1 combines with J gene TRBJ2-1; 7 nucleotides align to TRBD1. In germline, CDR1 is KGHDR, CDR2 SFDVKD. V lost 8 bases, J lost 6 bases, and 9 bases stayed unmatched. CDR3 length: 14 amino acids. CDR3 sequence (DNA): TGTGCCACCATAGGGGGCCCCCTATTCAATGAGCAGTTCTTC. Its translation: CATIGGPLFNEQFF.

The chain carries TRBV7-2 and TRBJ2-1; D gene uncertain. V shed 3 bases and J shed 2 bases, with 17 bases lying between them. CDR1 SGHTA and CDR2 FQGNSA come from the germline V gene. This CDR3 is 17 amino acids long. DNA for the CDR3: TGTGCCAGCAGCTTTTTGGCACTCGCAGGCCCCTACAATGAGCAGTTCTTC. Translating it yields CASSFLALAGPYNEQFF.

The chain links TRBV13 to TRBJ1-6; 9 bases agree with TRBD1. This CDR3 region has 17 residues. The trim removed 5 bases at V and 2 bases at J, leaving 7 bases unmatched. From germline, CDR1 is PRHDT and CDR2 FYEKMQ (reference sequence). In DNA form, the CDR3 reads TGTGCCAGCAGCGAAGGAGACAGGGGGGCCTATAATTCACCCCTCCACTTT. Translated: CASSEGDRGAYNSPLHF.

This chain links TRBV15 with TRBJ2-7; D is perhaps TRBD2 (6 bases). The CDR3 loop spans 18 amino acids. V was shortened by 0 bases and J by 5 bases, with 23 bases between the two germline ends. Germline V lookup: CDR1 LNHNV, CDR2 YYDKDF (reference sequence). The CDR3 DNA reads as TGTGCCACCAGCAGAGATTCATCCGGGGGATTTACTTCACACGAGCAGTACTTC. Translated: CATSRDSSGGFTSHEQYF.

This rearrangement joins TRBV6-1 to TRBJ1-5; D is unresolved. The CDR3 runs to 16 residues. V lost 0 bases and J lost 0, with 9 bases in between. Germline loops: CDR1 MNHNS, CDR2 SASEGT. CDR3 DNA: TGTGCCAGCAGTGAAGCGGGCGTGTATAGCAATCAGCCCCAGCATTTT. This translates into CASSEAGVYSNQPQHF.

The V and J genes are TRBV11-2 and TRBJ2-7; 7 bases fit TRBD1. The CDR3 runs to 13 residues. Trimming at V came to 5 bases and at J to 13 bases, leaving 14 bases not matched to a gene. CDR1 SGHAT and CDR2 FQNNGV come from the germline V gene. The chain's CDR3 is CASSPRMGDSLYF. The CDR3 nucleotides are TGTGCCAGCAGCCCTAGAATGGGGGACAGCCTTTACTTC.

The gene calls are TRBV11-2 and TRBJ1-6; D possibly corresponds to TRBD1 (6 bases). There are 14 residues in the CDR3. The germline gives CDR1 SGHAT, CDR2 FQNNGV. V was shortened by 2 bases and J by 10 bases, with 12 bases between the two germline ends. For the CDR3, the DNA is TGTGCCAGCAGCTTAACAGGGTTTGGCTCACCCCTCCACTTT. Its translation is CASSLTGFGSPLHF.

CDR3 residues: CASTRSGVYNEKLFF. CDR3 nucleotide sequence: TGTGCCAGCACTCGTTCGGGGGTATATAATGAAAAACTGTTTTTT. This rearrangement joins TRBV9 to TRBJ1-4, with a tentative D call TRBD1 (5 bases). Germline V gives CDR1 SGDLS, CDR2 YYNGEE. The germline V and J ends were trimmed by 6 bases and 4 bases, with 16 bases remaining between them. CDR3 length: 15 residues.